This is a list of T cell receptor beta chains from one sample in a study of T cells after yellow fever vaccination. Via MiXCR, TCRdb re-called the 5' RACE reads, giving one row per CDR3 protein. The data hold over 35,000 distinct CDR3 sequences, with 5% to 8% observed a single time. The sample here was PBMCs, either bulk or a sorted T-cell subset (CD4+, CD8+, memory, or dextramer-sorted; not recorded which), taken 45 days after the yellow fever booster vaccination. These receptors all stem from a man younger than 40 who received the YFV17D yellow fever vaccine. The CDR3 runs from the conserved cysteine through the conserved F or W. Each record gives: V gene, J gene, D gene, clone size, CDR3 protein, CDR3 DNA. D genes are given only for firm matches. The listing skips clone size in some rows; elsewhere it reads once, few, many or a size class.

TRBV6-2/TRBV6-3	TRBJ2-7	NA	few	CASSYAPDWGEQYF	TGTGCCAGCAGTTATGCGCCAGATTGGGGCGAGCAGTACTTC
TRBV18	TRBJ1-4	NA	many	CASSPSVGATNEKLFF	TGTGCCAGCTCACCATCAGTGGGTGCGACTAATGAAAAACTGTTTTTT
TRBV7-3	TRBJ2-3	NA	NA	CASSPNGDTQYF	TGTGCCAGCAGCCCTAACGGAGATACGCAGTATTTT
TRBV5-1	TRBJ2-4	TRBD2	NA	CASKAGAGDIQYF	TGCGCCAGCAAGGCTGGGGCGGGGGACATTCAGTACTTC
TRBV20-1	TRBJ2-1	NA	few	CSGAPYLSSYNEQFF	TGCAGTGGGGCCCCTTACCTGAGCTCCTACAATGAGCAGTTCTTC
TRBV20-1	TRBJ1-5	NA	many	CSARVGSQPQHF	TGCAGTGCTAGAGTAGGGAGTCAGCCCCAGCATTTT
TRBV5-4	TRBJ2-1	NA	NA	CASSSAGRLEQFF	TGTGCCAGCAGCTCCGCCGGCCGGCTTGAGCAGTTCTTC
TRBV7-2	TRBJ2-7	TRBD2	few	CASSLEAGIYEQYF	TGTGCCAGCAGCTTAGAAGCGGGGATCTACGAGCAGTACTTC
TRBV6-7	TRBJ1-2	NA	NA	CGQGEGMGYTF	TGTGGCCAGGGTGAGGGCATGGGCTACACCTTC
TRBV7-9	TRBJ1-2	NA	few	CASSLGVAGIYGYTF	TGTGCCAGCAGCTTAGGCGTAGCGGGGATCTATGGCTACACCTTC
TRBV6-6	TRBJ2-2	NA	many	CASSQTGTGELFF	TGTGCCAGCAGCCAAACCGGGACCGGGGAGCTGTTTTTT
TRBV3-1	TRBJ1-4	NA	few	CASRDWGVDEKLFF	TGTGCCAGCAGGGACTGGGGAGTAGATGAAAAACTGTTTTTT
TRBV20-1	TRBJ2-7	NA	NA	CSAGGGHRGSYEQYF	TGCAGTGCTGGAGGGGGACACAGGGGCTCCTACGAGCAGTACTTC
TRBV28	TRBJ1-1	TRBD1	NA	CAIFTGDTEAFF	TGTGCCATCTTCACAGGGGACACTGAAGCTTTCTTT
TRBV4-3	TRBJ2-3	NA	many	CASRASGGTDTQYF	TGCGCCAGCAGGGCCTCGGGGGGCACAGATACGCAGTATTTT
TRBV14	TRBJ1-2	NA	NA	CASSQAFVGHGYTF	TGTGCCAGCAGCCAAGCCTTTGTCGGCCATGGCTACACCTTC
TRBV7-8	TRBJ2-3	TRBD2	many	CASSPRTSGSLDTQYF	TGTGCCAGCAGTCCCAGGACTAGCGGGAGTCTGGATACGCAGTATTTT
TRBV7-7	TRBJ2-5	NA	many	CASSLGRGVSQETQYF	TGTGCTAGCAGCTTAGGGAGGGGGGTGAGCCAAGAGACCCAGTACTTC
TRBV7-8	TRBJ2-7	NA	NA	CASSPSWGNEQYF	TGTGCCAGCAGCCCTAGTTGGGGGAACGAGCAGTACTTC
TRBV24-1	TRBJ2-1	TRBD2	many	CATSDPTSPEQFF	TGTGCCACCAGTGATCCGACTAGCCCTGAGCAGTTCTTC
TRBV6-1	TRBJ1-2	NA	NA	CASRHSEAKVANYGYTF	TGTGCCAGCAGACATAGCGAGGCGAAAGTTGCTAACTATGGCTACACCTTC
TRBV7-6	TRBJ1-1	NA	many	CASSLVGGDTEAFF	TGTGCCAGCAGCTTAGTTGGGGGTGACACTGAAGCTTTCTTT
TRBV27	TRBJ1-2	TRBD1	NA	CASRGTGDFRGYTF	TGTGCCAGCAGGGGGACAGGGGACTTCAGGGGCTACACCTTC
TRBV10-3	TRBJ2-3	TRBD2	many	CAISLAGGSNTDTQYF	TGTGCCATCAGCCTAGCGGGAGGATCTAACACAGATACGCAGTATTTT
TRBV7-2	TRBJ1-1	NA	many	CASSPNRELTEAFF	TGTGCCAGCAGCCCAAACAGGGAACTCACTGAAGCTTTCTTT
TRBV12-3/TRBV12-4	TRBJ2-1	TRBD2	NA	CASSPGGGSGVNEQFF	TGTGCCAGCAGCCCCGGCGGCGGGAGTGGGGTCAATGAGCAGTTCTTC
TRBV7-3	TRBJ2-3	NA	NA	CASSLLISGDTQYF	TGTGCCAGCAGCTTATTGATTAGTGGAGATACGCAGTATTTT
TRBV5-4	TRBJ2-2	NA	many	CASSFSPHDKGELFF	TGTGCCAGCAGCTTTTCGCCGCACGATAAGGGGGAGCTGTTTTTT
TRBV6-2/TRBV6-3	TRBJ2-7	TRBD2	many	CASSTRDYHYEQYF	TGTGCCAGCAGTACCCGGGACTACCACTACGAGCAGTACTTC
TRBV3-1	TRBJ2-2	NA	many	CASSQPTGELFF	TGTGCCAGCAGCCAACCCACCGGGGAGCTGTTTTTT
TRBV27	TRBJ2-7	TRBD1	many	CASRPRTGPYEQYF	TGTGCCAGCAGACCTCGGACAGGTCCCTACGAGCAGTACTTC
TRBV7-8	TRBJ2-3	TRBD2	few	CASSQGTTTDTQYF	TGTGCCAGCAGCCAAGGGACTACTACAGATACGCAGTATTTT
TRBV3-1	TRBJ2-7	NA	few	CASSQAPGLGNGEQYF	TGTGCCAGCAGCCAGGCCCCGGGGCTAGGTAACGGGGAGCAGTACTTC
TRBV20-1	TRBJ2-2	NA	many	CSASQGSHTGELFF	TGCAGTGCTAGCCAGGGGTCACACACCGGGGAGCTGTTTTTT
TRBV27	TRBJ1-2	TRBD1	many	CASSFSGQGAIAAF	TGTGCCAGCAGTTTCTCTGGACAGGGGGCGATAGCGGCCTTC
TRBV3-1	TRBJ2-5	TRBD1	NA	CASTDRGETQYF	TGTGCCAGCACTGACAGGGGTGAGACCCAGTACTTC
TRBV20-1	TRBJ2-3	TRBD2	many	CSASRLAGTSTDTQYF	TGCAGTGCTAGTAGGCTAGCGGGGACCAGCACAGATACGCAGTATTTT
TRBV7-2	TRBJ2-1	NA	NA	CASSLGLVSEQFF	TGTGCCAGCAGCTTAGGACTAGTTTCTGAGCAGTTCTTC
TRBV20-1	TRBJ2-3	TRBD2	few	CSATVAGDTDTQYF	TGCAGTGCTACGGTAGCGGGAGACACAGATACGCAGTATTTT
TRBV18	TRBJ2-2	TRBD2	many	CASSRLAGVETGELFF	TGTGCCAGCTCACGACTAGCGGGAGTGGAAACCGGGGAGCTGTTTTTT